This T cell receptor beta chain was captured in a study of response to subunit inactivated influenza vaccine. General study points: The authors suggested that every seasonal influenza vaccination recruits few new T cells.

Each CDR3 protein is one row after TCRdb ran MiXCR on the RT-PCR reads. In the table there are 800,000 to 1,000,000 distinct CDR3 sequences, 20% to 25% of which are singletons. V was trimmed by 1 base and J by 0 bases, leaving 9 bases between them. CDR1 and CDR2 (germline): DFQATT, SNEGSKA (reference sequence). CDR3 size: 14 residues. Concerning this clonotype itself: Its target is not known.

The V and J genes are TRBV20-1 and TRBJ1-2; no clear D gene. Source: PBMCs from blood, taken approximately 5 days after vaccination. The TCR was taken from a man aged 50-59 years who received an inactivated influenza vaccine. CDR3 in amino acids: CSARGRGANYGYTF. In nucleotides, the CDR3 is TGCAGTGCTAGAGGGCGGGGAGCTAACTATGGCTACACCTTC.